The 14 T cell receptor beta chains below all came from one sample that was sequenced in a study of cytomegalovirus exposure and HLA in healthy donors. The table came from immunoSEQ multiplex PCR; TCRdb's copy has only in-frame clones and leaves some out. The data show 110,000 or so clones, 86% seen once. The sequencing sample was made of PBMCs. These receptors all stem from a young man in good health and CMV-seronegative.

This clone was recorded once. The chain employs TRBV27 and TRBJ1-1, with 8 bases matching TRBD1. The CDR3 spans 17 residues. Looked up from germline, CDR1 is MNHEY and CDR2 is SMNVEV (reference sequence). The ends lost 5 bases at V and 4 bases at J; junction bases unmatched: 15. The CDR3 region is CASSTVRTGLGSTEAFF. DNA for the CDR3: TGTGCCAGCAGTACCGTTAGGACAGGGTTAGGTAGCACTGAAGCTTTCTTT.

This chain links TRBV7-9 with TRBJ2-2; 10 bases map to TRBD2. Germline loops: CDR1 SEHNR, CDR2 FQNEAQ (reference sequence). The CDR3 runs to 16 residues. V shed 2 bases, J shed 3 bases, and the junction held 3 bases outside the gene matches. The CDR3: CASSLPSGRDTGELFF. CDR3 DNA sequence: TGTGCCAGCAGCTTACCGAGCGGGAGGGACACCGGGGAGCTGTTTTTT.

The chain has TRBV5-4 and TRBJ2-1, with 7 bases that match TRBD2. The CDR3 consists of 16 residues. V lost 4 bases and J lost 1; bases outside the gene matches: 8. Germline loops: CDR1 SGHNT, CDR2 YYREEE (reference sequence). The CDR3 here is CASSPPGGESYNEQFF. DNA of the CDR3: TGTGCCAGCAGCCCCCCTGGGGGGGAATCCTACAATGAGCAGTTCTTC.

The chain is built from TRBV4-2 and TRBJ2-5; 9 nucleotides match TRBD2. Per germline, CDR1 LGHNA and CDR2 YNFKEQ. The CDR3 sequence is 16 residues long. V shed 4 bases and J 4 bases; nucleotides not matched to a gene: 10. CDR3 protein: CASSLTREAGGETQYF. In DNA form, the CDR3 reads TGTGCCAGCAGCCTAACCCGAGAAGCGGGAGGAGAGACCCAGTACTTC.

This sequence joins TRBV5-6 and TRBJ2-1; 9 bases align to TRBD2. Germline loops: CDR1 SGHDT, CDR2 YYEEEE. The CDR3 totals 16 residues. Losses at the gene ends were 4 bases for V and 7 bases for J; bases not matched to a gene: 12. The CDR3 nucleotides are TGTGCCAGCAGCGAATTAGCGGGGGCGCGTCTGAATGAGCAGTTCTTC. Amino acids: CASSELAGARLNEQFF.

CDR3 region: CASNYRGSEGYTF. CDR3 in DNA: TGTGCCAGCAACTACAGGGGGTCAGAAGGCTACACCTTC. V and J are TRBV28 and TRBJ1-2, with 8 bases matching TRBD1. CDR3 size: 13 residues. V shed 7 bases and J 8 bases; nucleotides not matched to a gene: 9. CDR1 is MDHEN, CDR2 SYDVKM, per germline.

The rearrangement joins TRBV7-9 to TRBJ1-1, with TRBD1 identical over 8 bases. The CDR3 is 15 amino acids. Germline V gene sequence: CDR1 SEHNR, CDR2 FQNEAQ (reference sequence). J gave up 4 bases and V 1 base, and 5 bases lay outside the gene matches. DNA of the CDR3: TGTGCCAGCAGCTTAGAGGGACAGGCAGGCACTGAAGCTTTCTTT. Its translation is CASSLEGQAGTEAFF.

The chain employs TRBV6-1 and TRBJ1-4; D gene ambiguous. The germline gives CDR1 MNHNS, CDR2 SASEGT. V was pared by 4 bases and J by 0 bases, with 6 bases between. This CDR3 comprises 14 residues. The CDR3 protein is CASSVSPTNEKLFF. DNA for the CDR3: TGTGCCAGCAGTGTCAGTCCAACTAATGAAAAACTGTTTTTT.

The chain links TRBV5-4 to TRBJ2-1, with 7 bases identical to TRBD1. Germline values: CDR1 SGHNT, CDR2 YYREEE (reference sequence). The J segment lost 5 bases and the V segment lost 4 bases, leaving 9 bases of the junction unmatched. This CDR3 has 15 amino acids. As DNA, the CDR3 is TGTGCCAGCAGCCTGGTATTCGACAGGGACAATGAGCAGTTCTTC. Translated, it gives CASSLVFDRDNEQFF.

This rearrangement joins TRBV11-1 to TRBJ2-7; a weak D match, TRBD1 (5 bases). This CDR3 region has 14 residues. Trimming stripped 1 base from V and 1 base from J, with 8 bases between. Germline V lookup: CDR1 SGHAT, CDR2 FQDESV (reference sequence). CDR3 loop: CASSLEGSSYEQYF. The CDR3 coding sequence is TGTGCCAGCAGCTTAGAGGGGTCGTCCTACGAGCAGTACTTC.

The V gene is TRBV5-1, the J gene TRBJ2-1; 10 bases match TRBD2. The V gene end was trimmed by 0 bases and the J gene end by 3 bases; junction bases not matched to a gene: 3. This CDR3 comprises 16 residues. The germline V gene has CDR1 SGHRS and CDR2 YFSETQ. The CDR3 nucleotides read TGCGCCAGCAGCTTGGGTGGGACTAGCGACTACAATGAGCAGTTCTTC. Its protein is CASSLGGTSDYNEQFF.

V is TRBV7-9 and J is TRBJ2-7; 9 bases map to TRBD2. Per the germline V gene, CDR1 is SEHNR and CDR2 is FQNEAQ (reference sequence). This CDR3 contains 13 residues. Germline trimming cut 6 bases from V and 7 bases from J; bases unmatched to any gene: 7. Here the CDR3 reads CASREGLAFEQYF. The CDR3 region has the DNA TGTGCCAGCAGGGAAGGACTAGCGTTTGAGCAGTACTTC. Together with reference TRBV7-9 and TRBJ2-7, the CDR3 gives the full variable domain: DTGVSQNPRHKITKRGQNVTFRCDPISEHNRLYWYRQTLGQGPEFLTYFQNEAQLEKSRLLSDRFSAERPKGSFSTLEIQRTEQGDSAMYLCASREGLAFEQYFGPGTRLTVT.

This clone is a singleton in its sample. The chain has TRBV2 and TRBJ2-7, with TRBD2 as a possible D gene (6 bases). The germline V gene has CDR1 SNHLY and CDR2 FYNNEI. Deletions cut 5 bases from V and 4 bases from J, with 15 bases between. The CDR3 has 14 residues. The CDR3 here is CASSQSGSTYEQYF. The CDR3 nucleotides read TGTGCCAGCAGTCAGTCCGGGAGTACGTACGAGCAGTACTTC.

The V call is TRBV5-4, the J call TRBJ1-2; TRBD1 matches at 7 bases. Germline CDR1 SGHNT, CDR2 YYREEE (reference sequence). V shed 4 bases, J shed 2 bases, and the junction held 8 bases outside the gene matches. This CDR3 has 15 residues. Here the CDR3 reads CASSPFGQANYGYTF. The CDR3 bases are TGTGCCAGCAGCCCGTTCGGACAGGCGAACTATGGCTACACCTTC. Using reference TRBV5-4 and TRBJ1-2 for the parts outside the CDR3, the full variable domain is ETGVTQSPTHLIKTRGQQVTLRCSSQSGHNTVSWYQQALGQGPQFIFQYYREEENGRGNFPPRFSGLQFPNYSSELNVNALELDDSALYLCASSPFGQANYGYTFGSGTRLTVV.